A single sample gave rise to the 23 T cell receptor beta chains below, sequenced in a study of blood T cell repertoires in COVID-19. The repertoire was sequenced with immunoSEQ multiplex PCR; TCRdb's copy has only in-frame clones and lacks some. Of approximately 190,000 clones in the sample, around 83% were seen once. Sample: PBMCs or T cells enriched from blood (not recorded which). The source is a woman aged 30 to 39 who had been exposed to COVID-19.

The chain carries TRBV19 and TRBJ1-2; 7 nucleotides line up with TRBD1. V lost 5 bases, J lost 2 bases, and 20 bases stayed unmatched. Per the germline V gene, CDR1 is LNHDA and CDR2 is SQIVND (reference sequence). CDR3 length: 19 residues. The CDR3 spells CASSVGLPPRDSFNYGYTF. The DNA for the CDR3 is TGTGCCAGTAGTGTGGGGCTTCCCCCTCGGGACAGCTTCAACTATGGCTACACCTTC.

The V call is TRBV7-3, the J call TRBJ2-1; 15 bases are shared with TRBD2. Germline values: CDR1 SGHTA, CDR2 FQGTGA. The V and J ends lost 0 bases and 9 bases, in that order; junction bases with no gene match: 6. The CDR3 runs to 17 residues. Written as DNA, the CDR3 is TGTGCCAGCAGCTTAACTCCTGGACTAGCGGGGGGGCCTGAGCAGTTCTTC. This codes for CASSLTPGLAGGPEQFF. Full variable domain (outside the CDR3, taken from reference TRBV7-3 and TRBJ2-1): GAGVSQTPSNKVTEKGKYVELRCDPISGHTALYWYRQSLGQGPEFLIYFQGTGAADDSGLPNDRFFAVRPEGSVSTLKIQRTERGDSAVYLCASSLTPGLAGGPEQFFGPGTRLTVL.

This clone was counted a few times. J is TRBJ1-3 and V is TRBV5-4; tentatively, D is TRBD1 (5 bases). Trimming pared 4 bases from V and 5 bases from J, leaving 13 bases between. This CDR3 contains 14 residues. The germline V gene encodes CDR1 SGHNT and CDR2 YYREEE (reference sequence). The CDR3 loop is CASSTQGVRNTIYF. CDR3 sequence (DNA): TGTGCCAGCAGCACGCAAGGGGTACGAAACACCATATATTTT. Drawing the rest from reference TRBV5-4 and TRBJ1-3, the complete variable domain is ETGVTQSPTHLIKTRGQQVTLRCSSQSGHNTVSWYQQALGQGPQFIFQYYREEENGRGNFPPRFSGLQFPNYSSELNVNALELDDSALYLCASSTQGVRNTIYFGEGSWLTVV.

The chain couples TRBV4-3 to TRBJ2-2, with D possibly TRBD2 on 5 matching bases. Trimming pared 1 base from V and 1 base from J, leaving 7 bases between. This CDR3 region has 15 residues. Germline CDR1 LGHNA, CDR2 YSLEER. The CDR3 is CASSQAGLNTGELFF. Here the CDR3 DNA reads TGCGCCAGCAGCCAAGCGGGGTTGAACACCGGGGAGCTGTTTTTT.

The chain joins TRBV25-1 to TRBJ2-7, with 8 positions matching TRBD2. Germline V CDR1 and CDR2: MGHDK, SYGVNS. This CDR3 is 18 amino acids long. V dropped 5 bases and J dropped 7; count of bases not matched to a gene: 22. The CDR3 reads CASSPVGGGPVLRREQYF. The CDR3 DNA reads TGTGCCAGCAGTCCGGTCGGGGGGGGGCCGGTACTTCGTCGGGAGCAGTACTTC.

V gene TRBV6-1 combines with J gene TRBJ1-6; maybe TRBD1 (5 bases). The V end was cut by 2 bases, the J end by 7 bases, with 12 bases between. This CDR3 spans 15 amino acids. In germline, CDR1 is MNHNS, CDR2 SASEGT. CDR3 amino acids: CASSEQRQPNSPLHF. In DNA form, the CDR3 reads TGTGCCAGCAGTGAACAGCGACAGCCAAATTCACCCCTCCACTTT.

The V and J genes are TRBV10-3 and TRBJ2-1; 11 bases line up with TRBD2. Germline trimming cut 10 bases from V and 15 bases from J; bases unmatched to any gene: 8. Germline V gives CDR1 ENHRY, CDR2 SYGVKD. CDR3 length equals 11 residues. In DNA, the CDR3 is TGTGCCACCCTAGCGGGGGGCCAGGGGTTCTTC. It encodes CATLAGGQGFF.

The sample holds a few counts of this clone. The rearrangement joins TRBV7-9 to TRBJ1-2; 7 nucleotides agree with TRBD1. V dropped 8 bases and J dropped 5; count of bases not matched to a gene: 8. The CDR3 has 13 residues. Per the germline V gene, CDR1 is SEHNR and CDR2 is FQNEAQ (reference sequence). CDR3 sequence reads: CASEGDRVYGYTF. CDR3 DNA sequence: TGTGCCAGCGAGGGTGACAGGGTTTATGGCTACACCTTC.

The chain links TRBV6-2 or TRBV6-3 to TRBJ2-7, with 8 bases identical to TRBD1. This CDR3 comprises 15 residues. Losses at the gene ends were 5 bases for V and 1 base for J; bases not matched to a gene: 7. The germline CDR1 and CDR2 sequences are MNHEY and SVGEGT. CDR3 amino acids: CASSTQTGASYEQYF. The CDR3 region has the DNA TGTGCCAGCAGTACTCAGACAGGGGCGTCCTACGAGCAGTACTTC.

The V and J genes are TRBV5-1 and TRBJ1-2, with 7 nucleotides matching TRBD1. The germline V gene encodes CDR1 SGHRS and CDR2 YFSETQ. The CDR3 totals 14 residues. V gave up 3 bases and J gave up 6 bases; unmatched junction bases: 8. CDR3 DNA sequence: TGCGCCAGCAGCTCGCGGACAGGTCTGGATGGCTACACCTTC. Protein product: CASSSRTGLDGYTF.

This clone was seen once. CDR3 sequence (DNA): TGTGCCAGCAGTCCCGGGACTTTCACCCTAGAGACCCAGTACTTC. Translating it yields CASSPGTFTLETQYF. The V call is TRBV6-2 or TRBV6-3, the J call TRBJ2-5; maybe TRBD2 (6 bases). The V gene's germline CDR1 is MNHEY and CDR2 SVGEGT. Trimming pared 5 bases from V and 4 bases from J, leaving 17 bases between. The CDR3 length is 15 residues.

V and J are TRBV18 and TRBJ2-7, with D possibly TRBD1 on 7 matching bases. CDR1 KGHSH and CDR2 LQKENI come from the germline V gene. The V end was cut by 3 bases, the J end by 2 bases, with 14 bases between. The CDR3 is made up of 15 amino acids. CDR3 loop: CASSPLAGGTYEQYF. In nucleotides, the CDR3 is TGTGCCAGCTCACCGCTGGCAGGGGGGACCTACGAGCAGTACTTC.

This clone has at least ten counts. The V gene is TRBV14, the J gene TRBJ1-2; D is possibly TRBD1 (6 bases). Trimming took off 0 bases at V and 7 bases at J, with 15 bases between the two ends. Germline V gene sequence: CDR1 SGHDN, CDR2 FVKESK. The CDR3 is 15 amino acids. CDR3 DNA: TGTGCCAGCAGCCAAGATCTAACAGGGAAGAGTGGCTACACCTTC. Its protein product is CASSQDLTGKSGYTF.

The chain combines TRBV6-5 with TRBJ1-1; the match to TRBD1 covers 8 bases. Trimming at V came to 6 bases and at J to 1 base, leaving 7 bases not matched to a gene. This CDR3 is 15 amino acids long. Germline CDR1 and CDR2: MNHEY and SVGAGI. DNA for the CDR3: TGTGCCAGCAGCTGGACGGGACAGGCGAACACTGAAGCTTTCTTT. Residues: CASSWTGQANTEAFF.

The gene calls are TRBV6-2 or TRBV6-3 and TRBJ2-4; D gene unclear. The CDR3 is 13 amino acids. Germline V gene lookup returns CDR1 MNHEY and CDR2 SVGEGT. V lost 2 bases, J lost 6 bases, and 8 bases lay in between. The CDR3 DNA is TGTGCCAGCAGTTACGGGCCCCCAAACATTCAGTACTTC. Translating gives CASSYGPPNIQYF.

The rearrangement joins TRBV11-2 to TRBJ2-7; D gene uncertain. Germline V gives CDR1 SGHAT, CDR2 FQNNGV. The V end lost 4 bases, the J end lost 3 bases, and 7 bases lay between the germline ends. The CDR3 spans 12 residues. Written as DNA, the CDR3 is TGTGCCAGCAGCTCCAGACTCTACGAGCAGTACTTC. Translation: CASSSRLYEQYF.

This chain links TRBV3-1 (or the pseudogene TRBV3-2) with TRBJ1-6; 9 nucleotides match TRBD1. This CDR3 has 15 amino acids. Trimming at V came to 1 base and at J to 11 bases, leaving 6 bases not matched to a gene. In germline, CDR1 is LGHDT, CDR2 YNNKEL (reference sequence). CDR3 nucleotide sequence: TGTGCCAGCAGCCAAGTTCCAGGACAGGGGACACCCCTCCACTTT. Protein sequence: CASSQVPGQGTPLHF.

The V call is TRBV12-3 or TRBV12-4, the J call TRBJ2-7; D unclear. V lost 6 bases to trimming and J lost 0 bases, with 6 bases between them. The CDR3 is 12 residues long. CDR3 nucleotides: TGTGCCAGCAGCAGAAACTCCTACGAGCAGTACTTC. It specifies CASSRNSYEQYF.

V usage is TRBV6-5 and J usage is TRBJ2-1; tentative D call: TRBD2 (6 bases). The CDR3 is 14 residues long. Trimming took 9 bases from V and 3 from J, leaving 15 bases between them. Germline CDR1 MNHEY, CDR2 SVGAGI. The CDR3 sequence: CASSETSIYNEQFF. As DNA, the CDR3 is TGTGCCAGTTCGGAGACTAGTATCTACAATGAGCAGTTCTTC.

This clone appeared once. The chain links TRBV19 to TRBJ1-4; tentatively, D is TRBD1 (5 bases). CDR1 and CDR2 (germline): LNHDA, SQIVND (reference sequence). The CDR3 extends over 14 amino acids. V lost 6 bases and J 3 bases, leaving 11 bases between the germline ends. CDR3 sequence reads: CASSLVGANEKLFF. The CDR3, as DNA: TGTGCCAGTAGCCTGGTAGGGGCTAATGAAAAACTGTTTTTT.

The genes are TRBV4-3 and TRBJ1-4; a possible D gene is TRBD1 (5 bases). CDR1 is LGHNA, CDR2 YSLEER, per germline. The CDR3 length is 13 residues. V was cut by 6 bases and J by 7 bases, with 12 bases left in between. The CDR3 DNA sequence: TGCGCCAGCAGTGGAGGGGTCGGTGAAAAACTGTTTTTT. The encoded protein is CASSGGVGEKLFF.

The chain uses TRBV14 and TRBJ2-3; D not resolved. Germline loops: CDR1 SGHDN, CDR2 FVKESK. Trimming stripped 2 bases from V and 7 bases from J, with 16 bases between. This CDR3 contains 15 residues. The DNA of the CDR3 is TGTGCCAGCAGCCAACCCGAGCGAGCGCGACATACGCAGTATTTT. It is translated as CASSQPERARHTQYF.

This sequence joins TRBV4-1 and TRBJ2-7; TRBD1 might be the D (6 bases). CDR1 is MGHRA, CDR2 YSYEKL, per germline. The germline V and J ends were trimmed by 4 bases and 2 bases, with 15 bases remaining between them. The length of the CDR3 is 15 residues. The CDR3 region has the DNA TGCGCCAGCAGCCTCGCAGGGGCTTCCCCCTACGAGCAGTACTTC. Its protein is CASSLAGASPYEQYF.